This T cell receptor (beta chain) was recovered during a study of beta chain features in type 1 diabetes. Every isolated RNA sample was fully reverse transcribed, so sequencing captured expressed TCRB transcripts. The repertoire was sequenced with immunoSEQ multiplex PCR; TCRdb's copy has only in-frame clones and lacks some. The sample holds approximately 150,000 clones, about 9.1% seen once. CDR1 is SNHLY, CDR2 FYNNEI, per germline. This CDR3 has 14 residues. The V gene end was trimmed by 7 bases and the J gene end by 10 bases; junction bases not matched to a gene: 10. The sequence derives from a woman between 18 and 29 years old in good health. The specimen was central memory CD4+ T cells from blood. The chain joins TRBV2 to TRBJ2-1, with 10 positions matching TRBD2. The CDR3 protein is CASMLLLAGEEQFF. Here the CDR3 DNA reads TGTGCCAGCATGCTCTTGCTAGCGGGAGAGGAGCAGTTCTTC.